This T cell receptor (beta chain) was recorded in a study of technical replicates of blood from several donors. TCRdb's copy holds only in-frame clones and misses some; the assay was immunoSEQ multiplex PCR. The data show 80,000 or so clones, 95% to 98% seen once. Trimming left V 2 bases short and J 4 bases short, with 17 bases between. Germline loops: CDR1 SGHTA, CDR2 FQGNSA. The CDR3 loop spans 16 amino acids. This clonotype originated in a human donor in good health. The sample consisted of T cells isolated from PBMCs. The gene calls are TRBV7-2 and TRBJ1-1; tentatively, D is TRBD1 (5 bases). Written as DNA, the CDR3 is TGTGCCAGCAGCTTACATCCGGGGGAGGGTGCCACTGAAGCTTTCTTT. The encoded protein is CASSLHPGEGATEAFF.